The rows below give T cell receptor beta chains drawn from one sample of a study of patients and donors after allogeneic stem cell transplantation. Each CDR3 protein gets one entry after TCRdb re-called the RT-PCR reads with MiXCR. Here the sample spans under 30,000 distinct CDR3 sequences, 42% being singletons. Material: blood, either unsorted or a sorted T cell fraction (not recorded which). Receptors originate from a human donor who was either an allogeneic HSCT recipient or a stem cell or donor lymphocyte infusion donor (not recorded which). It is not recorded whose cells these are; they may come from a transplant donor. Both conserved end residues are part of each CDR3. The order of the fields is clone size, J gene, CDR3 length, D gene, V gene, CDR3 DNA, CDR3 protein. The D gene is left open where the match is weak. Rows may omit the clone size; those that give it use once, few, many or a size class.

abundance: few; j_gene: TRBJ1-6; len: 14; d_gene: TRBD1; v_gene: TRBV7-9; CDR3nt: TGTGCCAGCAGCCCCGGGACAGTGGGTTCACCCCTCCACTTT; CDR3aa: CASSPGTVGSPLHF
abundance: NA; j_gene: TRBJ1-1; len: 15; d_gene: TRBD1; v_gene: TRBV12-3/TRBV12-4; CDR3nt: TGTGCCAGCAGTTTACGGGGACAGGGGGCGTCTGAAGCTTTCTTT; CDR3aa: CASSLRGQGASEAFF
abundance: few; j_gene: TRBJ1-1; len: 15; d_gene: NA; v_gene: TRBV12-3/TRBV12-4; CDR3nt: TGTGCCAGCAGTTTAGCGGGCCAGGGGAACACTGAAGCTTTCTTT; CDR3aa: CASSLAGQGNTEAFF
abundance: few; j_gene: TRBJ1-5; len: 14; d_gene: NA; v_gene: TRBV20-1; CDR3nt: TGCAGCCAAAGTAGAGCGGGGGGGAATCAGCCCCAGCATTTT; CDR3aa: CSQSRAGGNQPQHF
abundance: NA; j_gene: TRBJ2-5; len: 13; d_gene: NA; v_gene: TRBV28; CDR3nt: TGTGCCAGCAGTTATGGGGGGCAGAGGACCCAGTACTTC; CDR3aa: CASSYGGQRTQYF
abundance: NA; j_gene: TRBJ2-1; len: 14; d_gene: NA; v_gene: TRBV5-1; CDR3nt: TGCGCCAGCAGCAGGCTCTGGGGTACGGATGAGCAGTTCTTC; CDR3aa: CASSRLWGTDEQFF
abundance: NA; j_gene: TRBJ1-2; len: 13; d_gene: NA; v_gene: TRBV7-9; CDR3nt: TGTGCCAGCAGCTTTGTGGGAGGCTATGGCTACACCTTC; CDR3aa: CASSFVGGYGYTF
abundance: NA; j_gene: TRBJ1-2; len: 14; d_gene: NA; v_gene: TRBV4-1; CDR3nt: TGCGCCAGCAGCCAAGAGGTAGACCTCTATGGCTACACCTTC; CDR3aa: CASSQEVDLYGYTF
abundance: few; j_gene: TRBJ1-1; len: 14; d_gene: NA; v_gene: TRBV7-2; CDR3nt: TGTGCCAGCAGCTTATCGGGTGGGAACACTGAAGCTTTCTTT; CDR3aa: CASSLSGGNTEAFF
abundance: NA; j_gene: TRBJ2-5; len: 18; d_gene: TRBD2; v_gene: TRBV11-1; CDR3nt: TGTGCCAGCAGCTTAGAAGGCGATAGCGGGGGATTCGGAGAGACCCAGTACTTC; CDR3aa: CASSLEGDSGGFGETQYF
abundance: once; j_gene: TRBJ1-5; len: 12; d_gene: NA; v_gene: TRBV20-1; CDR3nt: TGCAGTCCCGGGGGGGGAAATCAGCCCCAGCATTTT; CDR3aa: CSPGGGNQPQHF
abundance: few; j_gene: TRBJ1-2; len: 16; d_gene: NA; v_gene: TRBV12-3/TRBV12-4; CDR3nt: TGTGCCAGCAGTCCCCCTAACAAGGGGATCAACTATGGCTACACCTTC; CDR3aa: CASSPPNKGINYGYTF
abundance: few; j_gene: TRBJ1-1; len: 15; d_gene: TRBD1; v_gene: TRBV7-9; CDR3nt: TGTGCCAGCAGCTTAAAGGCAGGGGGGAACACTGAAGCTTTCTTT; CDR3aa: CASSLKAGGNTEAFF
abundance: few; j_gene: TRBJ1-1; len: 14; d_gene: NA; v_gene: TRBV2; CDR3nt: TGTGCCAGCAGTGTAGGGGATCGCCTGGCGGAAGCTTTCTTT; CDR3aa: CASSVGDRLAEAFF
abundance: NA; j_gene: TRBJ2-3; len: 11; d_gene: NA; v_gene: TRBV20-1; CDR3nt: TGCAGTGTGTTAGGGACAGATACGCAGTATTTT; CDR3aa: CSVLGTDTQYF
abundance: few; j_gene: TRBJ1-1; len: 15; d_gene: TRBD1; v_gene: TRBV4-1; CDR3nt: TGCGCCAGCAGCCGAACCGGGACAGGGGACACTGAAGCTTTCTTT; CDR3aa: CASSRTGTGDTEAFF
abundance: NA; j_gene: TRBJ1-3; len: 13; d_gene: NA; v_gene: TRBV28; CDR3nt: TGTGCCAGCAGAACTCCCTTAGGAAACACCATATATTTT; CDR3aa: CASRTPLGNTIYF
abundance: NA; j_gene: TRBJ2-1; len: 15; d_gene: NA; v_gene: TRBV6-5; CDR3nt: TGTGCCAGCAGTTACAGGGGACTGAGCAGCAATGAGCAGTTCTTC; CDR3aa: CASSYRGLSSNEQFF
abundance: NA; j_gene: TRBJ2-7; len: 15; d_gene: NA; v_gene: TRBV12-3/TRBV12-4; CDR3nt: TGTGCCAGCAGTTTAATGTCGGGCCGACCCTACGAGCAGTACTTC; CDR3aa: CASSLMSGRPYEQYF
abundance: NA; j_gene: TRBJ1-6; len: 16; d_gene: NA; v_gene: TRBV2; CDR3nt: TGTGCCAGCCGTGCCAGGGTTGGCTCCTATAATTCACCCCTCCACTTT; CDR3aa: CASRARVGSYNSPLHF
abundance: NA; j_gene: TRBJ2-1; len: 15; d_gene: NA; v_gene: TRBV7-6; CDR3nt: TGTGCCAGCAGCTTAGTGCGGGGCGCACACAATGAGCAGTTCTTC; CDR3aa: CASSLVRGAHNEQFF
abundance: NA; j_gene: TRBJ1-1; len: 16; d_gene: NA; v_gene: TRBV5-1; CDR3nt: TGCGCCAGCAGCTTGGTTGGCCACTCCTGGGGCACTGAAGCTTTCTTT; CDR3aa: CASSLVGHSWGTEAFF
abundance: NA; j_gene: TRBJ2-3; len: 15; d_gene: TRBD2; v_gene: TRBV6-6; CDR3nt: TGTGCCAGCAGTTACGCTAGCGGGGCTTTAGATACGCAGTATTTT; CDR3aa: CASSYASGALDTQYF
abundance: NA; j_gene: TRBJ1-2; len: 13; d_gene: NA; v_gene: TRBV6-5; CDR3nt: TGTGCCAGCACCCCGGCCGGATCCTATGGCTACACCTTC; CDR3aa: CASTPAGSYGYTF
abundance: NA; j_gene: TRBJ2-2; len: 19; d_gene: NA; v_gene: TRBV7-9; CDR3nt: TGTGCCAGCAGCTTAGGTTTTCGTATCGGACGAAGGGACCCCGGGGAGCTGTTTTTT; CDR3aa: CASSLGFRIGRRDPGELFF
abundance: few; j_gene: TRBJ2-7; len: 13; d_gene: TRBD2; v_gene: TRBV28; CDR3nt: TGTGCCAGCCACCGGACTAGAGCCTACGAGCAGTACTTC; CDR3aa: CASHRTRAYEQYF
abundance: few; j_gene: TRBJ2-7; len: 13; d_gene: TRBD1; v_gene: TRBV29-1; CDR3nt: TGCAGCGTCGATGGGACAGGGGGCAACGAGCAGTACTTC; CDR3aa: CSVDGTGGNEQYF
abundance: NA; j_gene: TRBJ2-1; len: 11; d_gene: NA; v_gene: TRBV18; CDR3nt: TGTGCCAGCTCACCGGGGACCGAGCAGTTCTTC; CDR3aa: CASSPGTEQFF
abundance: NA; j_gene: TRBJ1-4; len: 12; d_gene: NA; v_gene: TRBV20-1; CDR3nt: TGCAGTGCTACTCGGGACCCCGAAAAACTGTTTTTT; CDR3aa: CSATRDPEKLFF
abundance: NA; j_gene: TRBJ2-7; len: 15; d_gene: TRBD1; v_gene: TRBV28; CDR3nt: TGTGCCAGCAGTTCGAGGACAGGTAGCACCTACGAGCAGTACTTC; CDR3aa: CASSSRTGSTYEQYF
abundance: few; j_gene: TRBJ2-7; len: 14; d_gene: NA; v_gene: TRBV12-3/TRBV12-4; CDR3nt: TGTGCCAGCAGTCGGGACGCGTACTCCTACGAGCAGTACTTC; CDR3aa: CASSRDAYSYEQYF
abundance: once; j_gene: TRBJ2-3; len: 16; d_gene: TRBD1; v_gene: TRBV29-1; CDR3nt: TGCAGCGTTGAAGATCCCGGGACAGGGGGCTATGATACGCAGTATTTT; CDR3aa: CSVEDPGTGGYDTQYF
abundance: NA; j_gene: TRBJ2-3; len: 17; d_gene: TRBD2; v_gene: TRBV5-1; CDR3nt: TGCGCCAGCAGCTTGGACCGTGCGGGGGGCTGGGCAGATACGCAGTATTTT; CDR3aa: CASSLDRAGGWADTQYF
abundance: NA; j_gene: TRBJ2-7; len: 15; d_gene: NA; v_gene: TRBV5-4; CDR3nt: TGTGCCAGCAGCTTGGACCCAACAAGGGGTAACGAGCAGTACTTC; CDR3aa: CASSLDPTRGNEQYF
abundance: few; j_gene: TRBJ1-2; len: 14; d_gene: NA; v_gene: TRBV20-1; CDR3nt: TGCAGTGCTTTCGGGACACCCGGGGCCTATGGCTACACCTTC; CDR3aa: CSAFGTPGAYGYTF
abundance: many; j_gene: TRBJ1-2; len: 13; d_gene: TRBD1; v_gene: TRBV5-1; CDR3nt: TGCGCCAGCAGCTTGGACAGGGGCGTCGGCTACACCTTC; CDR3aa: CASSLDRGVGYTF